Listed below are T cell receptor beta chains from one sample, sequenced in a study of CD8 T cells in Susac syndrome. MiXCR, run by TCRdb on the immunoSEQ multiplex PCR reads, gives a single entry per CDR3 protein. The data show around 170,000 distinct CDR3 sequences, 95% to 97% seen once. The sequenced material came from CD4+ T cells from PBMCs. These receptors originate from a human donor with Susac syndrome. Both conserved end residues are part of each CDR3. D genes are given only for firm matches. Clone size is not always given. Where it is, it says once, few, many or a class for expanded clones.

abundance	v_gene	d_gene	j_gene	CDR3aa	CDR3nt
-	TRBV9	-	TRBJ1-1	CASSVGIGTDTEAFF	TGTGCCAGCAGCGTAGGGATAGGCACGGACACTGAAGCTTTCTTT
-	TRBV9	-	TRBJ2-6	CASSGPGSPSGANVLTF	TGTGCCAGCAGCGGACCGGGCAGCCCCTCTGGGGCCAACGTCCTGACTTTC
-	TRBV29-1	TRBD1	TRBJ1-1	CSVPRTGTEAFF	TGCAGCGTTCCAAGGACAGGGACAGAAGCTTTCTTT
-	TRBV7-9	-	TRBJ1-2	CASSLSSNYGYTF	TGTGCCAGCAGCTTGAGTAGTAACTATGGCTACACCTTC
-	TRBV2	-	TRBJ2-4	CASTMREAKNIQYF	TGTGCCAGCACGATGAGGGAGGCCAAAAACATTCAGTACTTC
-	TRBV11-2	-	TRBJ1-4	CASSRHGTSIGKLFF	TGTGCCAGCAGCCGACACGGGACATCAATCGGAAAACTGTTTTTT
-	TRBV14	-	TRBJ1-6	CASSQAPGANSPLHF	TGTGCCAGCAGCCAAGCCCCAGGGGCTAATTCACCCCTCCACTTT
-	TRBV12-3/TRBV12-4	TRBD2	TRBJ2-1	CASSFRLAGGFF	TGTGCCAGCAGTTTCAGACTAGCGGGAGGGTTCTTC
-	TRBV7-2	TRBD1	TRBJ2-7	CASSRTGGPYEQYF	TGTGCCAGCAGCCGAACAGGGGGCCCCTACGAGCAGTACTTC
-	TRBV15	-	TRBJ2-5	CATSREKAGPETQYF	TGTGCCACCAGCAGAGAGAAGGCGGGGCCGGAGACCCAGTACTTC
-	TRBV4-3	-	TRBJ1-4	CASSQDLRGNEKLFF	TGCGCCAGCAGCCAAGATCTCCGGGGTAATGAAAAACTGTTTTTT
-	TRBV20-1	-	TRBJ2-3	CSAAPVRTDTQYF	TGCAGTGCCGCCCCCGTTCGCACAGATACGCAGTATTTT
once	TRBV25-1	-	TRBJ2-7	CASSGLFTYEQYF	TGTGCCAGCAGTGGGCTATTCACCTACGAGCAGTACTTC
-	TRBV29-1	-	TRBJ1-2	CSAAAGPLYTF	TGCAGCGCCGCGGCGGGGCCCCTCTACACCTTC
-	TRBV9	TRBD2	TRBJ2-1	CASSVAPAGANEQFF	TGTGCCAGCAGCGTAGCCCCGGCGGGAGCCAATGAGCAGTTCTTC
once	TRBV6-2/TRBV6-3	-	TRBJ1-2	CASSYADVYGYTF	TGTGCCAGCAGTTACGCGGACGTCTATGGCTACACCTTC
-	TRBV15	-	TRBJ1-6	CATSRDRANSPLHF	TGTGCCACCAGCAGAGATCGGGCGAATTCACCCCTCCACTTT
-	TRBV10-3	TRBD1	TRBJ2-4	CAISESTGTGDKNIQYF	TGTGCCATCAGTGAGTCGACCGGGACAGGGGACAAAAACATTCAGTACTTC
-	TRBV7-2	-	TRBJ2-5	CASGSPGGRETQYF	TGTGCTTCCGGGTCCCCCGGCGGACGAGAGACCCAGTACTTC
-	TRBV20-1	-	TRBJ2-6	CSAREQEIFSGANVLTF	TGCAGTGCTAGAGAGCAGGAGATATTCTCTGGGGCCAACGTCCTGACTTTC
-	TRBV25-1	TRBD1	TRBJ1-4	CASSPLGTTGNNEKLFF	TGTGCCAGCAGTCCCCTCGGGACGACAGGGAATAATGAAAAACTGTTTTTT
-	TRBV9	TRBD2	TRBJ2-1	CASSLFSSGGAYEQFF	TGTGCCAGCAGCCTCTTCTCTAGCGGGGGGGCCTATGAGCAGTTCTTC
-	TRBV12-3/TRBV12-4	-	TRBJ2-1	CATRWILNEQFF	TGTGCCACCCGCTGGATCCTCAATGAGCAGTTCTTC
-	TRBV15	-	TRBJ2-6	CATSREGDAGANVLTF	TGTGCCACCAGCAGAGAAGGGGATGCTGGGGCCAACGTCCTGACTTTC
-	TRBV4-2	TRBD1	TRBJ1-5	CASSQSSGGGQPQHF	TGTGCCAGCAGCCAATCTTCAGGGGGCGGACAGCCCCAGCATTTT
-	TRBV20-1	TRBD1	TRBJ1-1	CSARVGQGSEAFF	TGCAGTGCTAGAGTAGGACAGGGCTCTGAAGCTTTCTTT
-	TRBV27	TRBD1	TRBJ2-1	CASSLKGAVWDEQFF	TGTGCCAGCAGTTTAAAGGGGGCCGTGTGGGATGAGCAGTTCTTC
-	TRBV29-1	-	TRBJ1-1	CSVRRVQGNTEAFF	TGCAGCGTGCGACGCGTGCAGGGGAACACTGAAGCTTTCTTT
-	TRBV28	TRBD2	TRBJ2-7	CASSRQSGRYEQYF	TGTGCCAGCAGCCGACAGAGCGGGAGGTACGAGCAGTACTTC
-	TRBV12-3/TRBV12-4	TRBD1	TRBJ2-7	CASSLGTGGGYEQYF	TGTGCCAGCAGTCTTGGGACAGGGGGCGGATACGAGCAGTACTTC
-	TRBV29-1	-	TRBJ1-1	CSVRWQNTEAFF	TGCAGCGTTCGGTGGCAGAACACTGAAGCTTTCTTT
-	TRBV7-9	-	TRBJ1-2	CASSFEQPGYGYTF	TGTGCCAGCAGCTTCGAACAGCCTGGCTATGGCTACACCTTC
-	TRBV2	-	TRBJ1-1	CASTVQGSNTEAFF	TGTGCCAGCACGGTACAGGGCTCGAACACTGAAGCTTTCTTT
-	TRBV5-4	TRBD2	TRBJ2-3	CASSLDSGTRYF	TGTGCCAGCAGCTTGGATTCCGGGACTAGATACTTT
-	TRBV4-2	-	TRBJ2-1	CASSQVQEANTYNEQFF	TGTGCCAGCAGCCAAGTTCAGGAAGCGAATACCTACAATGAGCAGTTCTTC
-	TRBV24-1	TRBD1	TRBJ2-1	CATSDPGQGYNEQFF	TGTGCCACCAGTGATCCGGGACAGGGCTACAATGAGCAGTTCTTC
-	TRBV4-1	TRBD1	TRBJ1-1	CAVSRDREAFF	TGCGCCGTAAGCCGGGACAGGGAAGCTTTCTTT
-	TRBV29-1	TRBD1	TRBJ2-5	CSVAGGGRETQYF	TGCAGCGTTGCAGGGGGCGGGCGGGAGACCCAGTACTTC
-	TRBV5-6	TRBD2	TRBJ2-5	CASSFLAGVQETQYF	TGTGCCAGCAGCTTCCTAGCGGGGGTCCAAGAGACCCAGTACTTC
-	TRBV5-1	-	TRBJ1-6	CASSLDGGNSPLHF	TGCGCCAGCAGCCTCGACGGGGGTAATTCACCCCTCCACTTT
-	TRBV11-2	-	TRBJ2-1	CASSSLRGEQFF	TGTGCCAGCAGCTCTCTCCGGGGGGAGCAGTTCTTC